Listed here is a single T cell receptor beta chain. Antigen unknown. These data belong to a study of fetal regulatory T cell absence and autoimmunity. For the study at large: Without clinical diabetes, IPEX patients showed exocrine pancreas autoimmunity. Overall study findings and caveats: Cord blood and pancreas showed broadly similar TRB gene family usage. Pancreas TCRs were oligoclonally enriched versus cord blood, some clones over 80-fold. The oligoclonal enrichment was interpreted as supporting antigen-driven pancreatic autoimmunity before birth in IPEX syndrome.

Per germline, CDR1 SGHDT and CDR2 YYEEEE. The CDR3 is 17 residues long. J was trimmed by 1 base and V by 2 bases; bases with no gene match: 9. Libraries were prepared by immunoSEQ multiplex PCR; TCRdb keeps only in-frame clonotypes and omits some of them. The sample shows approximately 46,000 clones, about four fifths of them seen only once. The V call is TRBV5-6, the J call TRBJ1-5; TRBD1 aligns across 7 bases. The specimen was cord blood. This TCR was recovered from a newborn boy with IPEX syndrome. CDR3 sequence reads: CASSFKDNRGSNQPQHF. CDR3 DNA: TGTGCCAGCAGCTTCAAGGATAACAGGGGAAGCAATCAGCCCCAGCATTTT.